These 18 T cell receptor beta chains came from one sample sequenced in a study of early stage breast cancer tumors. This table comes from immunoSEQ multiplex PCR, and its TCRdb copy is limited to in-frame clones, with some not included. Altogether approximately 33,000 clones are present, almost 75% being singletons, with the ten largest covering approximately 5%. Specimen: blood. The receptor source for this set is a person between 35 and 49 years old with breast cancer.

The chain has TRBV15 and TRBJ2-3; 7 bases are shared with TRBD2. Germline V CDR1 and CDR2: LNHNV, YYDKDF (reference sequence). The CDR3 contains 14 residues. V dropped 6 bases and J dropped 2; count of bases not matched to a gene: 5. The CDR3 is CATSSGLPTDTQYF. CDR3 DNA sequence: TGTGCCACCAGTAGCGGGCTCCCCACAGATACGCAGTATTTT.

The V call is TRBV7-9, the J call TRBJ2-1; 8 bases match TRBD1. The J segment lost 6 bases and the V segment lost 3 bases, leaving 1 base of the junction unmatched. In germline, CDR1 is SEHNR, CDR2 FQNEAQ (reference sequence). The CDR3 runs 13 residues. This CDR3 reads CASSLTGVNEQFF. CDR3 in DNA: TGTGCCAGCAGCTTGACAGGGGTCAATGAGCAGTTCTTC.

The chain employs TRBV11-2 and TRBJ2-7, with 8 bases that match TRBD2. CDR3 size: 16 residues. CDR1 SGHAT and CDR2 FQNNGV come from the germline V gene. V lost 0 bases to trimming and J lost 4 bases; unmatched junction nucleotides: 8. The CDR3 is CASSLDLGTRVYEQYF. CDR3 DNA: TGTGCCAGCAGCTTAGATCTTGGGACTAGGGTGTACGAGCAGTACTTC.

This chain uses TRBV7-6 with TRBJ1-1, with D maybe TRBD1 (6 bases). The CDR3 covers 16 residues. Trimming shortened V by 1 base and J by 1 base, and 13 bases separated the two germline ends. The germline gives CDR1 SGHVS, CDR2 FNYEAQ. CDR3 sequence (DNA): TGTGCCAGCAGCTTAGTGGCAGGGGATGGGAACACTGAAGCTTTCTTT. The encoded protein is CASSLVAGDGNTEAFF.

Comments on this clone: Other DNA sequences in this sample translate to the same CDR3. The chain uses TRBV29-1 and TRBJ2-5; unclear D gene. The CDR3 covers 12 residues. From germline, CDR1 is SQVTM and CDR2 ANQGSEA. V lost 4 bases and J lost 3, with 9 bases in between. DNA for the CDR3: TGCAGCGTTGTTTCTGGGGAAGAGACCCAGTACTTC. It codes for CSVVSGEETQYF.

The V and J genes are TRBV9 and TRBJ1-5; tentative D call: TRBD1 (5 bases). Germline V gene sequence: CDR1 SGDLS, CDR2 YYNGEE. V was cut by 4 bases and J by 7 bases, with 18 bases left in between. The CDR3 contains 15 residues. The CDR3 coding sequence is TGTGCCAGCAGCTCGGGACCCGGGGATGGGCAGCCCCAGCATTTT. Amino acids: CASSSGPGDGQPQHF.

V usage is TRBV30 and J usage is TRBJ1-5; D perhaps matches TRBD1 (6 bases). Per germline, CDR1 GTSNPN and CDR2 SVGIG (reference sequence). The V end lost 4 bases, the J end lost 1 base, and 14 bases lay between the germline ends. The CDR3 contains 15 residues. The DNA of the CDR3 is TGTGCCTGGACGGCGGGGGCAGCGAGCAATCAGCCCCAGCATTTT. Translating it yields CAWTAGAASNQPQHF.

V and J are TRBV6-6 and TRBJ1-5; TRBD1 is a possible D gene (5 bases). This CDR3 is 14 amino acids long. The V gene's germline CDR1 is MNHNY and CDR2 SVGAGI (reference sequence). Trimming stripped 6 bases from V and 6 bases from J, with 15 bases between. CDR3 DNA sequence: TGTGCCAGCAGCCGGAGGGGTACGGCTCAGCCCCAGCATTTT. Protein: CASSRRGTAQPQHF.

V usage is TRBV7-2 and J usage is TRBJ1-5; possible D gene TRBD1, 6 bases. This CDR3 has 15 amino acids. Trimming cost V 5 bases and J 6 bases, with 17 bases left between them. Germline V gene data show CDR1 as SGHTA and CDR2 as FQGNSA. CDR3 sequence (DNA): TGTGCCAGCAGCCTAAGGAAGGGGGATCTTCAGCCCCAGCATTTT. This translates into CASSLRKGDLQPQHF.

This chain links TRBV2 with TRBJ2-7, with a possible D match to TRBD1 (5 bases). CDR3 length: 15 amino acids. Looked up from germline, CDR1 is SNHLY and CDR2 is FYNNEI. The V gene lost 2 bases and the J gene lost 5 bases, with 16 bases spanning the gap. The CDR3 reads CASSELGRVRDEQYF. The CDR3 region has the DNA TGTGCCAGCAGTGAACTGGGCAGGGTACGAGACGAGCAGTACTTC.

In this sample, this clone turned up once. This chain uses TRBV7-3 with TRBJ2-5; TRBD1 aligns across 7 bases. There are 16 residues in the CDR3. V trimming: 5 bases; J trimming: 4 bases; junction bases outside the gene matches: 13. The germline V gene has CDR1 SGHTA and CDR2 FQGTGA. The CDR3 nucleotides are TGTGCCAGCAGCCCCCGACAGGGAACCGCCACAGAGACCCAGTACTTC. It yields the protein CASSPRQGTATETQYF.

This chain joins TRBV6-6 and TRBJ2-2; 9 bases match TRBD1. The V gene's germline CDR1 is MNHNY and CDR2 SVGAGI (reference sequence). The CDR3 is 15 amino acids. The J segment lost 4 bases and the V segment lost 6 bases, leaving 6 bases of the junction unmatched. In nucleotides, the CDR3 is TGTGCCAGCAGCCTACAGGGGGCGCTCACCGGGGAGCTGTTTTTT. As protein: CASSLQGALTGELFF.

In DNA form, the CDR3 reads TGTGCCAGTAGTACCCCGAGAGACCCAAACATTCAGTACTTC. This gives the protein CASSTPRDPNIQYF. The chain employs TRBV19 and TRBJ2-4; D is uncertain. Germline CDR1 reads LNHDA; CDR2 reads SQIVND (reference sequence). Trimming removed 4 bases from V and 6 bases from J, with 13 bases in between. The CDR3 covers 14 residues.

The rearrangement joins TRBV5-3 to TRBJ1-1; D is possibly TRBD1 (5 bases). TRBV5-3 is classed as an ORF, of uncertain function. The CDR3 runs to 14 residues. V lost 0 bases and J lost 3, with 9 bases in between. This CDR3 is CARSLGGEYTEAFF. CDR3 sequence (DNA): TGTGCCAGAAGCTTGGGGGGGGAGTACACTGAAGCTTTCTTT.

This rearrangement joins TRBV19 to TRBJ2-2; TRBD1 aligns across 8 bases. The V gene's germline CDR1 is LNHDA and CDR2 SQIVND (reference sequence). The CDR3 is made up of 18 amino acids. Trimming removed 6 bases from V and 1 base from J; junction bases left unmatched: 13. The CDR3 DNA sequence: TGTGCCAGTAGCCCGAAGACAGGGGATTTTATGAACACCGGGGAGCTGTTTTTT. This translates into CASSPKTGDFMNTGELFF.

V gene TRBV10-3 combines with J gene TRBJ2-6; 9 bases align to TRBD2. The junction had 4 bases not matched to a gene; V was cut back by 6 bases and J by 1 base. The CDR3 length is 16 residues. Germline CDR1 reads ENHRY; CDR2 reads SYGVKD. This CDR3 reads CAISPGLASGANVLTF. Written as DNA, the CDR3 is TGTGCCATCAGCCCGGGACTAGCATCTGGGGCCAACGTCCTGACTTTC.

This chain joins TRBV7-2 and TRBJ2-3; 7 bases agree with TRBD1. The junction had 2 bases not matched to a gene; V was cut back by 1 base and J by 4 bases. Germline lookup yields CDR1 SGHTA and CDR2 FQGNSA. This CDR3 has 14 amino acids. CDR3 region: CASSLGQGADTQYF. CDR3 DNA: TGTGCCAGCAGCTTAGGGCAGGGGGCAGATACGCAGTATTTT.

This clone has a single count. This sequence joins TRBV28 and TRBJ1-5, with D possibly matching TRBD1 (6 bases). The CDR3 has 15 residues. The germline CDR1 and CDR2 sequences are MDHEN and SYDVKM. Deletions cut 2 bases from V and 5 bases from J, with 13 bases between. CDR3 DNA: TGTGCCAGCAGTTTAACAGGGCGCGGGGATCAGCCCCAGCATTTT. Protein product: CASSLTGRGDQPQHF.